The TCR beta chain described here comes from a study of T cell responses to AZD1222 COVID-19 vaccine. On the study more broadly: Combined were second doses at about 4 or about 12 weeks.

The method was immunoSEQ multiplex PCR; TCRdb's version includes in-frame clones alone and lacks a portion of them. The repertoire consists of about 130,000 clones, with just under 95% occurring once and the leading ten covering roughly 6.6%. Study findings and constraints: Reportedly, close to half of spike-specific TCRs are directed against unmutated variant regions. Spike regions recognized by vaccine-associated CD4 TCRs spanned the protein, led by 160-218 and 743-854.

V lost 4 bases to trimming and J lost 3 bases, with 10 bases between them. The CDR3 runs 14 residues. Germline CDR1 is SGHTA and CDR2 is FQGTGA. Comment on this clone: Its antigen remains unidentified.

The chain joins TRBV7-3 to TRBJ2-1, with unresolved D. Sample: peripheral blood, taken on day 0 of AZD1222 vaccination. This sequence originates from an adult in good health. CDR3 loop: CASSSRGSYNEQFF. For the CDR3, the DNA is TGTGCCAGCAGCTCTAGAGGCAGCTACAATGAGCAGTTCTTC.